The rows below give T cell receptor beta chains drawn from one sample of a study of T-cell reconstitution after alpha-beta-depleted transplantation in children. A single record per CDR3 protein comes from TCRdb applying MiXCR to the PCR reads. The sample consists of around 800,000 distinct CDR3 sequences, approximately 15% of them appearing once. Sequenced material: PBMCs, mostly from graft donor cells, taken 360 days after TCRalphabeta/CD19-depleted stem cell transplant. The source of these receptors is a male patient between 5 and 17 years old who had a stem cell transplant for acute lymphoblastic leukemia, so the T cells may come from the graft donor. The CDR3 runs from the conserved cysteine through the conserved F or W. Expanded clones are given a class, and other clones once, few, many or no size at all.

size: -; J: TRBJ2-5; V: TRBV24-1; CDR3: CATSDYQGETQYF
size: few; J: TRBJ2-3; V: TRBV7-9; CDR3: CASRAHGGGPDTQYF
size: -; J: TRBJ2-5; V: TRBV29-1; CDR3: CSVPAGLFGTQYF
size: -; J: TRBJ2-2; V: TRBV20-1; CDR3: CSAEGEGASGRTGELFF
size: few; J: TRBJ2-7; V: TRBV18; CDR3: CASSPPFVTGFSYEQYF
size: -; J: TRBJ2-1; V: TRBV4-1; CDR3: CASSQPLGIEQFF
size: -; J: TRBJ2-3; V: TRBV20-1; CDR3: CSARVGGRSTDTQYF
size: few; J: TRBJ2-7; V: TRBV6-6; CDR3: CASSPRAGEQYF
size: -; J: TRBJ2-1; V: TRBV5-6; CDR3: CASSFLVVGLAGNEQFF
size: -; J: TRBJ2-4; V: TRBV4-1; CDR3: CASSQVGGGAKNIQYF
size: many; J: TRBJ2-7; V: TRBV21-1; CDR3: CASSKNSEQYF
size: many; J: TRBJ2-1; V: TRBV10-3; CDR3: CAISDRGAVDEQFF
size: -; J: TRBJ2-7; V: TRBV28; CDR3: CASRGVADYEQYF
size: -; J: TRBJ2-4; V: TRBV20-1; CDR3: CSARAVKNFQYF
size: few; J: TRBJ2-6; V: TRBV29-1; CDR3: CSVQSSGANVLTF
size: -; J: TRBJ2-3; V: TRBV25-1; CDR3: CASSERGSGTQYF
size: few; J: TRBJ2-7; V: TRBV6-5; CDR3: CASSYPEAGINEQYF
size: many; J: TRBJ2-3; V: TRBV4-1; CDR3: CASSQVPAGGSDTQYF
size: -; J: TRBJ1-1; V: TRBV29-1; CDR3: CSMSRDRGRGAFF
size: few; J: TRBJ1-1; V: TRBV5-5; CDR3: CASSLARGTHMNTEAFF
size: -; J: TRBJ2-6; V: TRBV6-1; CDR3: CASSTLTSSGANVLTF
size: -; J: TRBJ2-3; V: TRBV14; CDR3: CASSQEDFQADTQYF
size: few; J: TRBJ2-2; V: TRBV21-1; CDR3: CASSNTAGHSNTGELFF